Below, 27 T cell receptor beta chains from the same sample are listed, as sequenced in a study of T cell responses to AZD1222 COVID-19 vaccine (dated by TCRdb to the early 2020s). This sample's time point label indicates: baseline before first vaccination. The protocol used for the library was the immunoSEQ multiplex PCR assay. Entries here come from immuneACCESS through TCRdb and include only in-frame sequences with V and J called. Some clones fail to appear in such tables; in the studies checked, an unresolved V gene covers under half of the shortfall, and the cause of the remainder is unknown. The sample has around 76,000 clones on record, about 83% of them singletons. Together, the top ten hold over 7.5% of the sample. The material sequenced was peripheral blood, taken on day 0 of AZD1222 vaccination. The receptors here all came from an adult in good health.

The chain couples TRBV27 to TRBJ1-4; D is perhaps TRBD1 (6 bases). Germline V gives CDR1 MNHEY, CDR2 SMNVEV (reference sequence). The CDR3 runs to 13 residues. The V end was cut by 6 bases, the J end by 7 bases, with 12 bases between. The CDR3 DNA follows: TGTGCCAGCAGGGGACATAAGGGTGAAAAACTGTTTTTT. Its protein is CASRGHKGEKLFF. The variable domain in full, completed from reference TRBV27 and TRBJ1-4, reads EAQVTQNPRYLITVTGKKLTVTCSQNMNHEYMSWYRQDPGLGLRQIYYSMNVEVTDKGDVPEGYKVSRKEKRNFPLILESPSPNQTSLYFCASRGHKGEKLFFGSGTQLSVL.

CDR3 sequence (DNA): TGTGCCAGCAGCTTGGGGCAGCAGTTCTTC. This gives the protein CASSLGQQFF. V usage is TRBV7-9 and J usage is TRBJ2-1, with D maybe TRBD1 (5 bases). Trimming removed 3 bases from V and 11 bases from J, with 5 bases in between. In germline, CDR1 is SEHNR, CDR2 FQNEAQ (reference sequence). This CDR3 spans 10 amino acids.

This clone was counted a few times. CDR3 coding DNA: TGTGCCAGTGCCCTCCGGGGTGAAGTCTCCGAGCAGTACTTC. It translates to CASALRGEVSEQYF. This rearrangement joins TRBV19 to TRBJ2-7, with a possible D match to TRBD2 (5 bases). V lost 8 bases and J 6 bases, leaving 20 bases between the germline ends. Germline V lookup: CDR1 LNHDA, CDR2 SQIVND (reference sequence). There are 14 residues in the CDR3.

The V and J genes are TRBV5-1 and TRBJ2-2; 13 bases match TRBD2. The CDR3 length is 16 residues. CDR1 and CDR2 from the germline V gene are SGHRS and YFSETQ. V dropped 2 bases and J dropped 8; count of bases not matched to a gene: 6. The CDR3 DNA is TGCGCCAGCAGCTTACCGGGACTAGCGGGGAATGGGGAGCTGTTTTTT. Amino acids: CASSLPGLAGNGELFF.

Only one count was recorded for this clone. The CDR3 bases are TGTGCCAGCAGTGATCTGGACAGGAGCGGACCCCTCCACTTT. Translated: CASSDLDRSGPLHF. The chain couples TRBV2 to TRBJ1-6; TRBD1 aligns across 7 bases. V dropped 3 bases and J dropped 12; count of bases not matched to a gene: 8. Germline V gene sequence: CDR1 SNHLY, CDR2 FYNNEI. The CDR3 loop spans 14 amino acids.

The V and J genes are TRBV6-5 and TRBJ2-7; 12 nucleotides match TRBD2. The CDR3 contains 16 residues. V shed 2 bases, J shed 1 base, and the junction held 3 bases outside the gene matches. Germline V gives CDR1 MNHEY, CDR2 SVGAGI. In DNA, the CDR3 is TGTGCCAGCAGTTACCAACTAGCGGGGGGATCCTACGAGCAGTACTTC. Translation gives CASSYQLAGGSYEQYF.

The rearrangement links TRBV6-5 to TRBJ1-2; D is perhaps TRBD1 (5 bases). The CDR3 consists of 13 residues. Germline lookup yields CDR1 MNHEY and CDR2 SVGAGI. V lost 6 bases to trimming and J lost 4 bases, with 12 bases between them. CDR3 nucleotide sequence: TGTGCCAGCAGGCCTACCGGGGCCTATGGCTACACCTTC. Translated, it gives CASRPTGAYGYTF.

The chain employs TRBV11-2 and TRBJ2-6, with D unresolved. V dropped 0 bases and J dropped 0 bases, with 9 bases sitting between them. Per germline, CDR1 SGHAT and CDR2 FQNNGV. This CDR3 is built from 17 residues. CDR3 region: CASSLDGRVSGANVLTF. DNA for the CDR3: TGTGCCAGCAGCTTAGACGGTCGGGTCTCTGGGGCCAACGTCCTGACTTTC.

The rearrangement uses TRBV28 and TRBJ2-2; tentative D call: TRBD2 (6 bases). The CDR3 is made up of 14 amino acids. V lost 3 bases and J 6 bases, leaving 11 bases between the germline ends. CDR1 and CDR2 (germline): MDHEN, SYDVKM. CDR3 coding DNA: TGTGCCAGCAGTTTGGGGCAGCGGGCCGGGGAGCTGTTTTTT. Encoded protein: CASSLGQRAGELFF.

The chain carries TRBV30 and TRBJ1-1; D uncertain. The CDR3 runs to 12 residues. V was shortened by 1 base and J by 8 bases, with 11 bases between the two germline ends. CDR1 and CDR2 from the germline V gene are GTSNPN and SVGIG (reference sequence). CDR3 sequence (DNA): TGTGCCTGGAGTGACTCAGGCCCCGAAGCTTTCTTT. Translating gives CAWSDSGPEAFF.

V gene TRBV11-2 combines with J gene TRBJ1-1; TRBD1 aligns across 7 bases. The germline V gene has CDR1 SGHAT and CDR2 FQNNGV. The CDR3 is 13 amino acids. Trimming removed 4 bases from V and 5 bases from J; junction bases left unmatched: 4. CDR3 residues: CASSSGGQTEAFF. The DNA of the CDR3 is TGTGCCAGCAGCTCTGGGGGACAGACTGAAGCTTTCTTT.

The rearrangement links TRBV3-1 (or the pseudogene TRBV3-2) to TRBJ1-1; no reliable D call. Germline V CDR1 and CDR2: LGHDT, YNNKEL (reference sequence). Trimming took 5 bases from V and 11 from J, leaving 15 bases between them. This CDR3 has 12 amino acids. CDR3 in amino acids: CASSMRQGWAFF. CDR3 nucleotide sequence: TGTGCCAGCAGCATGAGACAAGGATGGGCTTTCTTT.

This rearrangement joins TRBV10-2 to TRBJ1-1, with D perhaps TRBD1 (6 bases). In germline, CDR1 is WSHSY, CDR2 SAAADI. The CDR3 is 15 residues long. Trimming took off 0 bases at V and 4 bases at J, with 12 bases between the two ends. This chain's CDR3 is CASSESRQGTTEAFF. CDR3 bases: TGCGCCAGCAGTGAGTCTCGCCAGGGGACCACTGAAGCTTTCTTT.

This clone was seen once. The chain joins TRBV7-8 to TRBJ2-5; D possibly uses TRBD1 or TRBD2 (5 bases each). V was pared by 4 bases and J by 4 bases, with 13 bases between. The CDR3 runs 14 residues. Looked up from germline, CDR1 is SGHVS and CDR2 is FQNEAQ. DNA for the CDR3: TGTGCCAGCAGCTCCCGGGACCCACGAGAGACCCAGTACTTC. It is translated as CASSSRDPRETQYF.

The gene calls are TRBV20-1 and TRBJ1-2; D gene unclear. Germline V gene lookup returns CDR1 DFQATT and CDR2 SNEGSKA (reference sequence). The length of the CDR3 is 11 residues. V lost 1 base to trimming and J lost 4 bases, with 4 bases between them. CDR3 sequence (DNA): TGCAGTGCTAGAGTGAGCTATGGCTACACCTTC. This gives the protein CSARVSYGYTF.

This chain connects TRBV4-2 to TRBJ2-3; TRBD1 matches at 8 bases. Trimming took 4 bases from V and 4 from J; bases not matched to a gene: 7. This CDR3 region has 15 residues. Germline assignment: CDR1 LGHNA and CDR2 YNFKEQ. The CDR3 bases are TGTGCCAGCAGCCCCCAAGGACAGGGATCAGATACGCAGTATTTT. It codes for CASSPQGQGSDTQYF.

The CDR3 loop reads CASSLNQQTGYYNSPLHF. CDR3 coding DNA: TGTGCCAGCAGCTTAAACCAACAGACAGGATACTATAATTCACCCCTCCACTTT. The rearrangement joins TRBV7-9 to TRBJ1-6; TRBD1 might be the D (6 bases). V dropped 2 bases and J dropped 3 bases, with 17 bases sitting between them. This CDR3 is built from 18 residues. CDR1 and CDR2 (germline): SEHNR, FQNEAQ (reference sequence).

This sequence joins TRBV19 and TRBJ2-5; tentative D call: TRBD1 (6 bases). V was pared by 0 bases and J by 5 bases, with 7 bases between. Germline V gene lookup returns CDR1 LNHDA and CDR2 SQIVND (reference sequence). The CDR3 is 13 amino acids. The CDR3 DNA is TGTGCCAGTAGTATAGACAGGGGTGAGACCCAGTACTTC. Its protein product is CASSIDRGETQYF.

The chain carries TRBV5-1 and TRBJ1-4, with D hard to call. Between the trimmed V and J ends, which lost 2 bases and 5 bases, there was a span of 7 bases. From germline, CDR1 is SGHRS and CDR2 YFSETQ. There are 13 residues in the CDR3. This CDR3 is CASSLNVNEKLFF. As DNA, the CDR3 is TGCGCCAGCAGCTTAAACGTGAATGAAAAACTGTTTTTT.

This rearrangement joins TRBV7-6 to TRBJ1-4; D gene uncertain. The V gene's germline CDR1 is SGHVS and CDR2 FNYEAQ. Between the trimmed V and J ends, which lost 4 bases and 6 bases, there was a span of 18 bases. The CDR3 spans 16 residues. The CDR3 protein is CASSSSFVGMDEKLFF. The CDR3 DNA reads TGTGCCAGCAGCTCATCATTTGTGGGCATGGATGAAAAACTGTTTTTT.

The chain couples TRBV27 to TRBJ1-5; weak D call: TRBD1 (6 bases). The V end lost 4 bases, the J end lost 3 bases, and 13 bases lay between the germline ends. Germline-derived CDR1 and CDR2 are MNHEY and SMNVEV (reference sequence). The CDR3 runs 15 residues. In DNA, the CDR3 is TGTGCCAGCAGTTCCCGCACAGGGCCCAATCAGCCCCAGCATTTT. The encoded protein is CASSSRTGPNQPQHF.

The CDR3 nucleotides read TGTGCCAGCTCACCACTGGATGAGACTGAAGCTTTCTTT. Translating it yields CASSPLDETEAFF. The rearrangement uses TRBV18 and TRBJ1-1, with D unresolved. V shed 1 base and J shed 5 bases, with 8 bases lying between them. The CDR3 runs 13 residues. Per the germline V gene, CDR1 is KGHSH and CDR2 is LQKENI.

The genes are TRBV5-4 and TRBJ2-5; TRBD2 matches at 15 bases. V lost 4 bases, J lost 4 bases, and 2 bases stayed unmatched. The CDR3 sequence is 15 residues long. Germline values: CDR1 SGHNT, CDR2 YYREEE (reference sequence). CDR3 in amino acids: CASSEGLAGGETQYF. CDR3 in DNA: TGTGCCAGCAGCGAGGGACTAGCGGGGGGAGAGACCCAGTACTTC.

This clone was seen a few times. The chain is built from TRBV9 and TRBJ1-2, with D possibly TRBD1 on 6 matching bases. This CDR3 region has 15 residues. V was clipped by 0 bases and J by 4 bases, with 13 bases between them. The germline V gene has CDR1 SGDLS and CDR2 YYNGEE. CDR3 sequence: CASSVAPDSSYGYTF. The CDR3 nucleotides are TGTGCCAGCAGCGTAGCTCCGGACAGTTCCTATGGCTACACCTTC.

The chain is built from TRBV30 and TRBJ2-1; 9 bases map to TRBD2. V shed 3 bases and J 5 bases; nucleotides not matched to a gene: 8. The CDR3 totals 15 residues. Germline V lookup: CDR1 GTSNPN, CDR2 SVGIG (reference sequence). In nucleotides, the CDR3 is TGTGCCTGGAGCCCAGCGGGGGGCCCCCACAATGAGCAGTTCTTC. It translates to CAWSPAGGPHNEQFF.

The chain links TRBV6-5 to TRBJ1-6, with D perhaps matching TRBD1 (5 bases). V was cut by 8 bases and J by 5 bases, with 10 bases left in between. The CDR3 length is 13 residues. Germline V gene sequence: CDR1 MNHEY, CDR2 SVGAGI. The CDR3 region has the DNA TGTGCCAGCCAGGGCCTAAATAATTCACCCCTCCACTTT. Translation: CASQGLNNSPLHF.

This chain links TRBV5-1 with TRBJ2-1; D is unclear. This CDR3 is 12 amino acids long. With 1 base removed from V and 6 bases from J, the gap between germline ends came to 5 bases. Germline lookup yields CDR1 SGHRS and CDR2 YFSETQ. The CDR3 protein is CASSLTRNEQFF. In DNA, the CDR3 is TGCGCCAGCAGCTTGACTCGCAATGAGCAGTTCTTC.